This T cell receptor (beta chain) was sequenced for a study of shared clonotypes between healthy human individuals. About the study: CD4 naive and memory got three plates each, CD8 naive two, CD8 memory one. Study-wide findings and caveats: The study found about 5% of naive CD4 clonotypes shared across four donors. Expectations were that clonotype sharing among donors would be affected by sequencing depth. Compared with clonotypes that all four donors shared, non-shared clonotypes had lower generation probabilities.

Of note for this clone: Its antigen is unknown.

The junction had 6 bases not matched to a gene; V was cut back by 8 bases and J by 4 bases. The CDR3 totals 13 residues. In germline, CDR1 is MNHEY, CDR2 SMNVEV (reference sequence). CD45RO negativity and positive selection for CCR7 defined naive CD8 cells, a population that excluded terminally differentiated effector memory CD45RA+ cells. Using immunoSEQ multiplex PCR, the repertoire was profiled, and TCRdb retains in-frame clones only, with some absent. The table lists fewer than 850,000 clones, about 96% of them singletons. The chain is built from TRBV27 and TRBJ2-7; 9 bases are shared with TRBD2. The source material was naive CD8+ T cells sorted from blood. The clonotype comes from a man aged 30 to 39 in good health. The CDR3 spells CASGAGGLYEQYF. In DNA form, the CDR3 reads TGTGCCAGCGGAGCGGGAGGTTTGTACGAGCAGTACTTC.